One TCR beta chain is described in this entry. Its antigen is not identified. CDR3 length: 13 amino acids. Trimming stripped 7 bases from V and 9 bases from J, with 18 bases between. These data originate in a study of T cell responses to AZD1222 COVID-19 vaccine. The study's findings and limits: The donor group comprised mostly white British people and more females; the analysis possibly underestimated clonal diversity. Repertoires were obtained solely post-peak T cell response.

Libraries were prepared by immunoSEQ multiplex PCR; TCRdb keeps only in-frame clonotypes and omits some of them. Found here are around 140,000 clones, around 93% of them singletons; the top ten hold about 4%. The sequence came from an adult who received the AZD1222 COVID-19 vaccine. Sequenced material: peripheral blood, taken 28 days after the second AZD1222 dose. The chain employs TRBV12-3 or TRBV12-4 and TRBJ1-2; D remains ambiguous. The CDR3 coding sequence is TGTGCCAGCAAGGGAAAGGGTATTTTGAGCTACACCTTC. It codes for CASKGKGILSYTF.